This TCR beta chain is drawn from a study of cytomegalovirus exposure and HLA in healthy donors. Looking at the study overall: When about 400 donors were genotyped, roughly 82% of them were found to fall in the Caucasian-associated ancestry cluster.

Primers included in the PCR were 60 Vbeta and 13 Jbeta primers. Method: immunoSEQ multiplex PCR; TCRdb's copy keeps in-frame clones and lacks some. The listing contains about 40,000 clones. The length of the CDR3 is 19 residues. The origin of this receptor is a woman between 25 and 40 years old in good health and CMV-seronegative. The rearrangement links TRBV1 to TRBJ2-7; the table's D call, TRBD2, has no DNA check behind it. TRBV1 is a pseudogene segment. The material sequenced was PBMCs. The CDR3 region has the DNA TGCACCAGCAGCCAAGATTCCCGGGCCCCCGGGACTGAAACCTACGAGCAGTACTTC. Its protein is CTSSQDSRAPGTETYEQYF.